The sample holds a few counts of the clone carrying this T cell receptor beta chain. Germline assignment: CDR1 SGHRS and CDR2 YFSETQ. CDR3 length: 16 residues. The V segment lost 0 bases and the J segment 5 bases; nucleotides outside the gene matches: 7. This sample is part of a study of spatial heterogeneity in lung cancer. Noted time point: sample taken at primary tumor resection. No cell sorting; template was whole RNA from tumor, lung tissue or PBMC. From the 5' RACE reads, TCRdb called clonotypes with MiXCR, one entry per CDR3 protein. Found here are roughly 82,000 distinct CDR3 sequences, around 12% of them singletons; the top ten hold around 4.6%.

This receptor was identified in a male donor with early-stage non-small cell lung cancer. V gene TRBV5-1 combines with J gene TRBJ2-5, with TRBD2 matching over 10 bases. Sample: PBMCs, taken at surgery. The CDR3 here is CASSLAPLAGEETQYF. The CDR3 coding sequence is TGCGCCAGCAGCTTGGCTCCCCTAGCGGGGGAGGAGACCCAGTACTTC. Looking up the rest from reference TRBV5-1 and TRBJ2-5 gives the full variable domain: KAGVTQTPRYLIKTRGQQVTLSCSPISGHRSVSWYQQTPGQGLQFLFEYFSETQRNKGNFPGRFSGRQFSNSRSEMNVSTLELGDSALYLCASSLAPLAGEETQYFGPGTRLLVL.